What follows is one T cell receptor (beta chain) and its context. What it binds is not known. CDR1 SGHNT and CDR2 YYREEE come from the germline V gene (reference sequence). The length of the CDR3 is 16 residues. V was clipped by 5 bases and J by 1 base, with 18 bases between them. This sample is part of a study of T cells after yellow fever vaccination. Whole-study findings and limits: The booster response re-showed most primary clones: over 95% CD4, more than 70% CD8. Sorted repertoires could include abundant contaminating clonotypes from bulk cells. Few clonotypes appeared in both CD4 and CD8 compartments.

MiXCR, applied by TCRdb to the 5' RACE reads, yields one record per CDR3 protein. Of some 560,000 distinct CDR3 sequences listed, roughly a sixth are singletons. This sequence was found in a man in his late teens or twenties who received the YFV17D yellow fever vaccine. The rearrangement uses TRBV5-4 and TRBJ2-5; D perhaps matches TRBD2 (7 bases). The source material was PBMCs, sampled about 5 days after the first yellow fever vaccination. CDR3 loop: CASSTRGGGSQETQYF. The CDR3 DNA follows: TGTGCCAGCAGTACGAGGGGGGGGGGATCCCAAGAGACCCAGTACTTC.